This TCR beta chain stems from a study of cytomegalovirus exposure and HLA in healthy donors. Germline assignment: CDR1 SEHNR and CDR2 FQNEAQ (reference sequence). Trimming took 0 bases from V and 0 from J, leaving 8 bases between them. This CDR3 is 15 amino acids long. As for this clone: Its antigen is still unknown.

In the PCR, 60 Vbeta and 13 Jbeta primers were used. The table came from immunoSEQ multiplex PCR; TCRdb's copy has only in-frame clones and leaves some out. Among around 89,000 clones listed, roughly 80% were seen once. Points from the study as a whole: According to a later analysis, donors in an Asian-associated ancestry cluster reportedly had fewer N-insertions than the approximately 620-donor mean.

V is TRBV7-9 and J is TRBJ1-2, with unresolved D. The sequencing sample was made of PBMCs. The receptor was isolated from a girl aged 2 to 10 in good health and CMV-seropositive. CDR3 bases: TGTGCCAGCAGCTTAGCGGTCCCAGCTAACTATGGCTACACCTTC. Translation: CASSLAVPANYGYTF. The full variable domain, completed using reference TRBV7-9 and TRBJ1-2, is DTGVSQNPRHKITKRGQNVTFRCDPISEHNRLYWYRQTLGQGPEFLTYFQNEAQLEKSRLLSDRFSAERPKGSFSTLEIQRTEQGDSAMYLCASSLAVPANYGYTFGSGTRLTVV.